The 22 T cell receptor beta chains below all came from one sample that was sequenced in a study of blood T cells in healthy people across ages (dated by TCRdb to the mid-2010s). Library creation used 5' RACE. The sequencer listed for this sample is Illumina HiSeq 2500. A second PCR of roughly 7 to 11 cycles was run with a J-beta primer mix and a sample-barcoded 5' primer. The public reads were quality trimmed at Q25 with fastp and then assembled into clones with MiXCR by TCRdb, keeping productive beta chains. Rows with one shared CDR3 protein collapse into an entry with the most common genes and DNA. The sample data list about 1.5 million distinct CDR3 sequences, and about 45% of these were observed just once. Clones ranked in the top ten supply 4% of the sample. The sample taken for sequencing was blood. All receptors come from a woman aged 18-29 years in good health.

This clonotype showed up just a few times. The chain joins TRBV7-8 to TRBJ2-4; TRBD2 is a possible D gene (6 bases). From germline, CDR1 is SGHVS and CDR2 FQNEAQ. Trimming stripped 5 bases from V and 3 bases from J, with 14 bases between. CDR3 length: 15 amino acids. The CDR3 coding sequence is TGTGCCAGCAGCGCGATCGGGGGTGTCAAAAACATTCAGTACTTC. Its protein is CASSAIGGVKNIQYF.

This clonotype has a handful of counts. The CDR3: CASSSSRTRRNEQYF. In nucleotides, the CDR3 is TGTGCCAGCAGTTCCTCCCGAACCCGTCGAAATGAGCAGTACTTC. This chain joins TRBV12-3 or TRBV12-4 and TRBJ2-7; D is unresolved. Between the trimmed V and J ends, which lost 4 bases and 7 bases, there was a span of 20 bases. The CDR3 sequence is 15 residues long.

The chain employs TRBV6-5 and TRBJ2-1; 10 bases fit TRBD2. With the DNA end fitting TRBJ2-7 better, the J assignment may be wrong. Germline V gives CDR1 MNHEY, CDR2 SVGAGI. This CDR3 has 17 amino acids. The CDR3 nucleotides read TGTGCCAGCAGTTACACAACTAGCGGGGATGACTACAATGAGCAGTACTTC. Its translation: CASSYTTSGDDYNEQYF.

The chain couples TRBV20-1 to TRBJ2-7; D not resolved. V shed 1 base and J shed 0 bases, with 13 bases lying between them. This CDR3 comprises 15 residues. Germline CDR1 and CDR2: DFQATT and SNEGSKA (reference sequence). The chain's CDR3 is CSARASRQSSYEQYF. CDR3 in DNA: TGCAGTGCTAGAGCCTCTAGGCAGTCCTCCTACGAGCAGTACTTC.

This clonotype came up a few times. The chain joins TRBV7-9 to TRBJ2-3; TRBD2 matches at 9 bases. Germline assignment: CDR1 SEHNR and CDR2 FQNEAQ (reference sequence). The CDR3 covers 14 residues. J lost 2 bases, V lost 10 bases, and 7 bases had no gene match. CDR3 nucleotide sequence: TGTGCCACCTCAGCGGGAGGCATCACAGATACGCAGTATTTT. Translated, it gives CATSAGGITDTQYF.

Concerning this clonotype itself: It may be a read error: a sequence one base away is much more abundant. V is TRBV6-5 and J is TRBJ2-3; 7 bases are shared with TRBD1. The CDR3 contains 14 residues. In germline, CDR1 is MNHEY, CDR2 SVGAGI. DNA for the CDR3: TGTACCAGCACAGGGACAGCTTCCACAGATACGCAGTATTTT. The encoded protein is CTSTGTASTDTQYF.

V is TRBV7-2 and J is TRBJ2-1; TRBD2 matches at 7 bases. Germline lookup yields CDR1 SGHTA and CDR2 FQGNSA. V gave up 6 bases and J gave up 3 bases; unmatched junction bases: 11. The CDR3 runs to 16 residues. The CDR3 here is CASRVLAGALYNEQFF. Written as DNA, the CDR3 is TGTGCCAGCAGGGTCCTGGCGGGAGCACTCTACAATGAGCAGTTCTTC.

With regard to this clonotype: At one of its ends the junction is not consistent with the germline gene, which may arise from a read error. This rearrangement joins TRBV7-9 to TRBJ2-1; 10 bases line up with TRBD1. CDR3 length: 14 amino acids. The germline gives CDR1 SEHNR, CDR2 FQNEAQ (reference sequence). The CDR3 DNA follows: TGTGCCAGCAGCGCGACAGGGGGCGGAAATGGGCAGTTCTTC. This translates into CASSATGGGNGQFF.

This clonotype turned up a few times. The V gene is TRBV14, the J gene TRBJ1-2; D perhaps matches TRBD1 (5 bases). V was shortened by 4 bases and J by 1 base, with 13 bases between the two germline ends. This CDR3 is built from 15 residues. CDR1 SGHDN and CDR2 FVKESK come from the germline V gene. CDR3 nucleotides: TGTGCCAGCAGCCCCTGGGACTACCTTAACTATGGCTACACCTTC. This translates into CASSPWDYLNYGYTF.

This clonotype was observed a few times. The V gene is TRBV20-1, the J gene TRBJ1-5; 11 nucleotides align to TRBD1. The germline CDR1 and CDR2 sequences are DFQATT and SNEGSKA (reference sequence). V gave up 3 bases and J gave up 3 bases; unmatched junction bases: 7. This CDR3 comprises 16 residues. CDR3 nucleotides: TGCAGTGCTAGGGACAGGGGGCCTCTTCACAATCAGCCCCAGCATTTT. This encodes CSARDRGPLHNQPQHF.

The CDR3 DNA reads TGCAGTGCTAGAGTTGACGGGACGGGGGAGACCCAGTACTTC. Its protein product is CSARVDGTGETQYF. The chain carries TRBV20-1 and TRBJ2-5, with D perhaps being TRBD1 or TRBD2 (5 bases each). The V end was cut by 1 base, the J end by 5 bases, with 14 bases between. CDR3 size: 14 residues. Germline CDR1 DFQATT, CDR2 SNEGSKA (reference sequence).

This clonotype was counted between two and nine times. This chain joins TRBV4-3 and TRBJ2-3, with a weak D call TRBD1 (6 bases). Trimming pared 4 bases from V and 1 base from J, leaving 18 bases between. The germline gives CDR1 LGHNA, CDR2 YSLEER. The CDR3 has 17 residues. Here the CDR3 DNA reads TGCGCCAGCAGCCCCAGGGGCCTGCGCCAAGGCACAGATACGCAGTATTTT. It specifies CASSPRGLRQGTDTQYF.

This clonotype was counted only a few times. V and J are TRBV29-1 and TRBJ2-2, with unresolved D. Trimming shortened V by 0 bases and J by 4 bases, and 15 bases separated the two germline ends. Germline-derived CDR1 and CDR2 are SQVTM and ANQGSEA. CDR3 length: 16 residues. CDR3 nucleotide sequence: TGCAGCGTTGAAGATCCCAAAAGGGTCGCCACCGGGGAGCTGTTTTTT. Protein product: CSVEDPKRVATGELFF.

The chain couples TRBV12-3 or TRBV12-4 to TRBJ2-5; tentatively, D is TRBD1 or TRBD2 (5 bases each). Trimming shortened V by 2 bases and J by 9 bases, and 22 bases separated the two germline ends. CDR3 length: 16 residues. The DNA for the CDR3 is TGTGCCAGCAGTTTATGGGGGACGCAGGGCGGTCAGGCCCAGTACTTC. This gives the protein CASSLWGTQGGQAQYF.

The CDR3 sequence is CASSPGSNINEQFF. The CDR3 DNA follows: TGTGCCAGCAGCCCGGGATCCAATATCAATGAGCAGTTCTTC. The V gene is TRBV9, the J gene TRBJ2-1, with D perhaps TRBD2 (5 bases). Germline V CDR1 and CDR2: SGDLS, YYNGEE. This CDR3 has 14 residues. V was cut by 4 bases and J by 6 bases, with 14 bases left in between. Drawing the rest from reference TRBV9 and TRBJ2-1, the complete variable domain is DSGVTQTPKHLITATGQRVTLRCSPRSGDLSVYWYQQSLDQGLQFLIQYYNGEERAKGNILERFSAQQFPDLHSELNLSSLELGDSALYFCASSPGSNINEQFFGPGTRLTVL.

This rearrangement joins TRBV20-1 to TRBJ2-5; TRBD2 matches 9 bases. TRBJ2-7 explains the end of the DNA better; the J call may be wrong. This CDR3 contains 15 residues. Germline CDR1 DFQATT, CDR2 SNEGSKA (reference sequence). For the CDR3, the DNA is TGCAGTGCTAGGCCTAGCGGGGCTAGCTCCTACGAGCAGTACTTC. It codes for CSARPSGASSYEQYF.

This clonotype was seen a few times. CDR3 in amino acids: CASRPSGRGTNEQFF. CDR3 sequence (DNA): TGTGCCAGCAGGCCAAGCGGGAGGGGGACCAATGAGCAGTTCTTC. The chain combines TRBV6-5 with TRBJ2-1; 10 bases map to TRBD2. The ends lost 6 bases at V and 6 bases at J; junction bases unmatched: 8. In germline, CDR1 is MNHEY, CDR2 SVGAGI. This CDR3 region has 15 residues.

The rearrangement links TRBV29-1 to TRBJ2-7; 9 nucleotides agree with TRBD1. The V gene's germline CDR1 is SQVTM and CDR2 ANQGSEA. This CDR3 comprises 14 residues. The trim removed 6 bases at V and 0 bases at J, leaving 6 bases unmatched. Here the CDR3 reads CSVTGTGFSYEQYF. CDR3 nucleotides: TGCAGCGTCACCGGGACAGGGTTCTCCTACGAGCAGTACTTC.

This chain uses TRBV3-1 with TRBJ2-7; 7 bases are shared with TRBD1. Germline V lookup: CDR1 LGHDT, CDR2 YNNKEL (reference sequence). The CDR3 is 14 residues long. J lost 3 bases, V lost 5 bases, and 7 bases had no gene match. CDR3: CASSIRDRNYEQYF. CDR3 sequence (DNA): TGTGCCAGCAGCATCCGGGACAGAAACTACGAGCAGTACTTC.

This chain links TRBV20-1 with TRBJ2-3; D call uncertain. Trimming shortened V by 2 bases and J by 4 bases, and 4 bases separated the two germline ends. The germline CDR1 and CDR2 sequences are DFQATT and SNEGSKA (reference sequence). The CDR3 is 11 residues long. The CDR3 DNA reads TGCAGTGCTAGACCCCCAGATACGCAGTATTTT. Its translation is CSARPPDTQYF.

This clonotype has more than one count but fewer than ten. V usage is TRBV7-8 and J usage is TRBJ1-1, with no clear D. This CDR3 region has 14 residues. The V gene's germline CDR1 is SGHVS and CDR2 FQNEAQ. V lost 1 base, J lost 4 bases, and 10 bases lay in between. DNA for the CDR3: TGTGCCAGCAGCTTAGAACGTAGGTCCACTGAAGCTTTCTTT. Translating it yields CASSLERRSTEAFF.

The rearrangement links TRBV27 to TRBJ2-1; D possibly corresponds to TRBD1 (6 bases). Germline V gene lookup returns CDR1 MNHEY and CDR2 SMNVEV (reference sequence). This CDR3 region has 13 residues. V was pared by 5 bases and J by 8 bases, with 13 bases between. This chain's CDR3 is CASSQQGNDEQFF. The CDR3 region has the DNA TGTGCCAGCAGTCAACAGGGTAACGATGAGCAGTTCTTC.